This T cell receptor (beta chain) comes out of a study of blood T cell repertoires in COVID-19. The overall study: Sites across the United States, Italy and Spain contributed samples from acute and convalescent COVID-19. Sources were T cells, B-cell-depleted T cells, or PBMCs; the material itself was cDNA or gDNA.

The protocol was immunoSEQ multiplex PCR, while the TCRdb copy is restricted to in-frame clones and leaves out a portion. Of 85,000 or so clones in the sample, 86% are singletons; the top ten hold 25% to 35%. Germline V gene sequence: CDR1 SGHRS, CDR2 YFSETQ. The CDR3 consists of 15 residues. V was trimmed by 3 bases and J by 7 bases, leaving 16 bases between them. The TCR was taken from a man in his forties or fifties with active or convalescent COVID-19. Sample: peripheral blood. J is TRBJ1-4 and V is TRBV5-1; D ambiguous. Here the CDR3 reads CASSSSSAEGEKLFF. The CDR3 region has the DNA TGCGCCAGCAGCTCCTCGTCCGCGGAGGGTGAAAAACTGTTTTTT.